The subject of this entry is one T cell receptor beta chain. Its target antigen remains unknown. No base quality information exists; no much larger clone differs at one position. Taken from the germline V gene, the CDR1 and CDR2 loops are SGHVS and FQNEAQ. V lost 3 bases and J lost 4 bases; the stretch between them is 10 bases long. The CDR3, cysteine through phenylalanine, is 14 amino acids long. The CDR3 DNA has 42 bases and is translated from base 1. This entry comes from a study of OX40 agonist ivuxolimab in advanced cancers. Regarding the research as a whole: Ivuxolimab was an agonistic, fully human IgG2 monoclonal antibody directed against OX40 (CD134), a costimulatory receptor. Intravenous ivuxolimab was administered to patients every 2 weeks at six dose levels: 0.01, 0.1, 0.3, 1.5, 3 and 10 mg/kg. Of the 50 or so patients in dose escalation, about 20 had hepatocellular carcinoma, around 15 had melanoma, 9 had renal cell carcinoma and 9 had head and neck cancer. The dose-escalation cohort was 82.7% male with a mean age of approximately 60 years, ranging from 23 to 79. Prior anti-PD-1, anti-PD-L1 or anti-CTLA-4 therapy was permitted, and about two fifths of dose-escalation patients had received checkpoint inhibitors. Partial responses occurred in three dose-escalation patients, of whom one had hepatocellular carcinoma and two had cutaneous melanoma. Peripheral TCRbeta sequencing aimed to test whether ivuxolimab altered TCR sequence diversity and caused clonal T-cell expansion. The paper reports the monotherapy dose-escalation portion (N of about 52 patients) of the phase I ivuxolimab trial. The study at large found these results: After ivuxolimab, expanded clones were on average more numerous among CD8+ T cells than among CD4+ T cells. In partial responders in the 0.1-3.0 mg/kg groups, normalized peripheral clonal expansion was found to be among the lowest, especially among CD8+ T cells. Low levels of normalized T-cell clonal expansion were also seen in some patients who did not respond. Clonal expansion of both CD4+ and CD8+ blood T cells was observed from baseline to week 6 at doses 0.1 to 3.0 mg/kg. The antigen specificity of the peripheral T cells that underwent clonal expansion was not determined.

Patients with autoimmune disease history or receiving systemic immunosuppression were excluded from the trial. Peripheral blood for TCR sequencing was drawn from every dose cohort at baseline, at cycle 4 day 1 and at cycle 7 day 1. Samples were obtained from an open-label, multicenter, first-in-human phase I dose-escalation trial of ivuxolimab. Adults with locally advanced or metastatic head and neck squamous cell, hepatocellular, melanoma or renal cell carcinoma were enrolled in the trial. Before TCR sequencing, CD4+ T cells and CD8+ T cells were sorted from peripheral blood as separate populations. Genomic DNA was extracted from sorted cells for sequencing of the TCRbeta CDR3 region. The immunoSEQ Assay was used for sequencing of TCRbeta CDR3 regions. This is the immuneACCESS table as TCRdb keeps it, with only in-frame sequences that have V and J called. A part of the clones is gone; compared with another copy, unresolved V genes explain less than half, and the rest is unexplained. Across this sample there are about 37,000 clones, with about 88% seen only once. Clones ranked in the top ten supply roughly 2.4% of the sample.

The sample was CD4+ or CD8+ T cells sorted from blood, taken in a trial of the OX40 agonist ivuxolimab. This sequence originates from an adult with an advanced solid tumor such as melanoma, head and neck, liver or kidney cancer. The V and J segments used are TRBV7-8 and TRBJ2-1, and perhaps TRBD1 as D gene, on 6 matching bases. Here the CDR3 is given as CASSLNREYNEQFF. The sequence in DNA is TGTGCCAGCAGCTTGAACAGGGAGTACAATGAGCAGTTCTTC.